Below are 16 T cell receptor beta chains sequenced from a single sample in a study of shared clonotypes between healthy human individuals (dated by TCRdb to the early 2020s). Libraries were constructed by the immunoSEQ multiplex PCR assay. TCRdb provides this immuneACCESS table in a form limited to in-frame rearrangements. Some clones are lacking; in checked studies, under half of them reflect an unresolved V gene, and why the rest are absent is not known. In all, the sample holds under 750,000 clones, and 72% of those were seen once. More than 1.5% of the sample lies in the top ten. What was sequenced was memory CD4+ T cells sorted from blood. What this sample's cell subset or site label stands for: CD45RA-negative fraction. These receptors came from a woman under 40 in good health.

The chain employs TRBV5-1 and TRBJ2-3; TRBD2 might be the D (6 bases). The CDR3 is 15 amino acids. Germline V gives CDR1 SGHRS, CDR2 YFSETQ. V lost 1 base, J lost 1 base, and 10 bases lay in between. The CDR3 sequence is CASSLPRDGTDTQYF. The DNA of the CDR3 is TGCGCCAGCAGCTTGCCGCGGGACGGCACAGATACGCAGTATTTT. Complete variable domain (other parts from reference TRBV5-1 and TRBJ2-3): KAGVTQTPRYLIKTRGQQVTLSCSPISGHRSVSWYQQTPGQGLQFLFEYFSETQRNKGNFPGRFSGRQFSNSRSEMNVSTLELGDSALYLCASSLPRDGTDTQYFGPGTRLTVL.

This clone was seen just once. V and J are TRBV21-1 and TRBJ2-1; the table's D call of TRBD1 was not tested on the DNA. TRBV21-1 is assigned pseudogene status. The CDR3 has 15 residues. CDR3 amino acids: CASSNNRSRDNEQFF. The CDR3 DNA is TGTGCCAGCAGCAATAACAGGTCTCGGGACAATGAGCAGTTCTTC.

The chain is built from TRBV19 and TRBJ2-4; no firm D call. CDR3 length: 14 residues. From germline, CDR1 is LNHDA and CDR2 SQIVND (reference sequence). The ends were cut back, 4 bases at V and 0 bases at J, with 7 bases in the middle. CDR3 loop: CASSSDLAKNIQYF. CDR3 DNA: TGTGCCAGTAGTAGCGATCTAGCCAAAAACATTCAGTACTTC.

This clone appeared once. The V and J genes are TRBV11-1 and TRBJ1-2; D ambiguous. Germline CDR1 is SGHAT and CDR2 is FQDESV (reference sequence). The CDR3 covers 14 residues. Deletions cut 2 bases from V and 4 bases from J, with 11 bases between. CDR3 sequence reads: CASSLSLGSYGYTF. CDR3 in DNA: TGTGCCAGCAGCTTAAGCCTGGGAAGCTATGGCTACACCTTC.

In DNA form, the CDR3 reads TGCGCCAGCAGCAAGGGACAGGAGCTTTGGGAGACTGAAGCTTTCTTT. This gives the protein CASSKGQELWETEAFF. The gene calls are TRBV5-1 and TRBJ1-1; 8 bases agree with TRBD1. V gave up 4 bases and J gave up 5 bases; unmatched junction bases: 13. Germline CDR1 SGHRS, CDR2 YFSETQ. The CDR3 sequence is 16 residues long.

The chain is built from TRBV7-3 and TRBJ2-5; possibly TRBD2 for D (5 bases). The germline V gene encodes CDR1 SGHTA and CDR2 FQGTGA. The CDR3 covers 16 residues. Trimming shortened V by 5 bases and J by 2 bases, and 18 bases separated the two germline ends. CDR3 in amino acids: CASSPRGGSRQETQYF. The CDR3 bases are TGTGCCAGCAGCCCTCGGGGTGGTAGTCGGCAAGAGACCCAGTACTTC.

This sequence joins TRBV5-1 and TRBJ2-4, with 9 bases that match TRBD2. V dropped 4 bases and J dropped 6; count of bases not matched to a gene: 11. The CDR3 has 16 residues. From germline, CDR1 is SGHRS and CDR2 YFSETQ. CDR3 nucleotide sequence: TGCGCCAGCAGCCCTGCGGGCGGGAGGGCCTTAAACATTCAGTACTTC. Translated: CASSPAGGRALNIQYF. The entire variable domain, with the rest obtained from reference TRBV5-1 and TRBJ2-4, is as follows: KAGVTQTPRYLIKTRGQQVTLSCSPISGHRSVSWYQQTPGQGLQFLFEYFSETQRNKGNFPGRFSGRQFSNSRSEMNVSTLELGDSALYLCASSPAGGRALNIQYFGAGTRLSVL.

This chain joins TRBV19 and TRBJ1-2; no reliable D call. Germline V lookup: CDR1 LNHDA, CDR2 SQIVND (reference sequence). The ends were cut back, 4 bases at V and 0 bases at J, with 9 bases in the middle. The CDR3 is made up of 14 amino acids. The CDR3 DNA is TGTGCCAGTAGTACGGACGCGGCTAACTATGGCTACACCTTC. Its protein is CASSTDAANYGYTF.

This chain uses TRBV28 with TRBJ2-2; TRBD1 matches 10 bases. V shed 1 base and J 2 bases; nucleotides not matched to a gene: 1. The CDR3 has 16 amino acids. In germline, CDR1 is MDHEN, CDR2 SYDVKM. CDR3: CASSLLTGGNTGELFF. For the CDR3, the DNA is TGTGCCAGCAGTTTATTGACAGGGGGCAACACCGGGGAGCTGTTTTTT.

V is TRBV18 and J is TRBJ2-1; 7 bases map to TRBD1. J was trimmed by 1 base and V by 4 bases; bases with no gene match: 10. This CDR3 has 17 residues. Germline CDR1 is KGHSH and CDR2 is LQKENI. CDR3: CASSRSKTGSSYNEQFF. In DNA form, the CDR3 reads TGTGCCAGCTCACGGTCGAAGACAGGGTCTTCCTACAATGAGCAGTTCTTC.

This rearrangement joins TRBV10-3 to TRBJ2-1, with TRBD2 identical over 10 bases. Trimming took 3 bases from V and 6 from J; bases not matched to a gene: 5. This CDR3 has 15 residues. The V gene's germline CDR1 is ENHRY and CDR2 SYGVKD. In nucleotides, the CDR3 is TGTGCCATCAGTGAAAGGCTAGCGGGAGCCAATGAGCAGTTCTTC. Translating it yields CAISERLAGANEQFF.

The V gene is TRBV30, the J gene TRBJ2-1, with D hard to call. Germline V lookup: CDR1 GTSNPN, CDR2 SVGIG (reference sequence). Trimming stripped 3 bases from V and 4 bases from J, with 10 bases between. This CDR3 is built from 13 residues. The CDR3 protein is CAWRRETYNEQFF. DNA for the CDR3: TGTGCCTGGAGGCGAGAGACTTACAATGAGCAGTTCTTC.

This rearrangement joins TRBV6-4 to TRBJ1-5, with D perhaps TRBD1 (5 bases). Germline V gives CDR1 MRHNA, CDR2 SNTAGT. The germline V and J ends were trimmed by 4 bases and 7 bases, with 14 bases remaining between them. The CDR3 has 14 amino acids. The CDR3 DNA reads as TGTGCCAGCAGTGTCATGGTTGGGGGACAGCCCCAGCATTTT. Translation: CASSVMVGGQPQHF.

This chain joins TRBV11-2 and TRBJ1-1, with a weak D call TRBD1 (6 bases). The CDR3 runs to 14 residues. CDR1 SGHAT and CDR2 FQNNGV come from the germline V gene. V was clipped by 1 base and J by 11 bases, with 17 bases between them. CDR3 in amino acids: CASSLARGVIGAFF. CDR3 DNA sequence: TGTGCCAGCAGCTTAGCCAGGGGTGTTATCGGGGCTTTCTTT.

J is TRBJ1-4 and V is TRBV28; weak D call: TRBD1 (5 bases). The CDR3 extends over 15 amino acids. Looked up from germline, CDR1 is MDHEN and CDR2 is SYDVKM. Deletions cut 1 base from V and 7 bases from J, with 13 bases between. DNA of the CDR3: TGTGCCAGCAGTTTATCGGCAGGGTCCGGTGAAAAACTGTTTTTT. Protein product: CASSLSAGSGEKLFF.

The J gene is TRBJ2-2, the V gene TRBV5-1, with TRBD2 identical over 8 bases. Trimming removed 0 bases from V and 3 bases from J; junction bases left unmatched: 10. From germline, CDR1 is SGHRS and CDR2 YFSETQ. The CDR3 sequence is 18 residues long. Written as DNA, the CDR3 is TGCGCCAGCAGCTTGGTTCCGGGAGGGCCAATATACACCGGGGAGCTGTTTTTT. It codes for CASSLVPGGPIYTGELFF.